This is a list of T cell receptor beta chains from one sample in a study of response to subunit inactivated influenza vaccine. TCRdb re-analysed the RT-PCR reads in MiXCR, keeping a single row per CDR3 protein. The profile covers fewer than 700,000 distinct CDR3 sequences, with about an eighth appearing a single time and under 15% taken by the ten largest. The sequenced sample was PBMCs from blood, obtained 35 to 45 days after vaccination. The receptors stem from a man aged 50 or older who received an inactivated influenza vaccine. CDR3s include the opening cysteine and the closing phenylalanine or tryptophan. D genes are given only for firm matches. Part of the rows lack a size; the others show once, few, many or a class for expanded clones.

j_call | v_call | d_call | clone_size | cdr3_aa | cdr3_nt
TRBJ2-1 | TRBV6-2/TRBV6-3 | TRBD1 | NA | CASRQTGWDNEQFF | TGTGCCAGCAGGCAGACAGGGTGGGACAATGAGCAGTTCTTC
TRBJ2-1 | TRBV19 | TRBD2 | NA | CASSIGTSGKYNEQFF | TGTGCCAGTAGTATAGGGACTAGCGGAAAGTATAATGAGCAGTTCTTC
TRBJ1-5 | TRBV20-1 | TRBD1 | few | CSATQGNSNQPQHF | TGCAGTGCCACACAGGGGAATAGCAATCAGCCCCAGCATTTT
TRBJ2-2 | TRBV5-1 | NA | many | CASNVAGSNTGELFF | TGCGCCAGCAACGTGGCGGGGAGTAACACCGGGGAGCTGTTTTTT
TRBJ2-7 | TRBV12-3/TRBV12-4 | NA | NA | CASSFGGERYF | TGTGCCAGCAGTTTCGGGGGCGAGCGGTACTTC
TRBJ1-1 | TRBV11-1 | TRBD1 | NA | CASSPPLTVGDRGNTEAFF | TGTGCCAGCAGCCCCCCCTTAACCGTCGGGGACAGGGGAAACACTGAAGCTTTCTTT
TRBJ2-1 | TRBV12-3/TRBV12-4 | NA | many | CASSFLAPEQFF | TGTGCCAGCAGTTTTCTAGCTCCAGAGCAGTTCTTC
TRBJ2-3 | TRBV30 | NA | few | CAWSLGDTQYF | TGTGCCTGGAGTCTCGGAGATACGCAGTATTTT
TRBJ2-7 | TRBV29-1 | TRBD1 | few | CSAGDRGRNEQYF | TGCAGCGCCGGGGACAGGGGAAGGAACGAGCAGTACTTC
TRBJ2-3 | TRBV20-1 | TRBD2 | many | CSARVSGKPDTQYF | TGCAGTGCTAGAGTCAGCGGGAAACCAGATACGCAGTATTTT
TRBJ1-2 | TRBV4-3 | TRBD1 | many | CASSQEARLEGARYGYTF | TGCGCCAGCAGCCAAGAAGCCCGGTTGGAGGGGGCACGGTATGGCTACACCTTC
TRBJ2-3 | TRBV18 | NA | NA | CASSPISTDTQYF | TGTGCCAGCTCACCAATTAGCACAGATACGCAGTATTTT
TRBJ2-3 | TRBV5-1 | TRBD1 | many | CASSPGQVTDTQYF | TGCGCCAGCAGCCCGGGACAGGTCACAGATACGCAGTATTTT
TRBJ1-1 | TRBV4-3 | NA | NA | CASSQDRRAQNTEAFF | TGCGCCAGCAGCCAAGATCGGAGGGCACAAAACACTGAAGCTTTCTTT
TRBJ2-3 | TRBV27 | TRBD2 | NA | CASRPILAGGRGTDTQYF | TGTGCCAGCAGGCCAATACTAGCGGGAGGGCGGGGCACAGATACGCAGTATTTT
TRBJ2-7 | TRBV20-1 | NA | few | CSADGADSYEQYF | TGCAGTGCTGATGGAGCCGACAGTTACGAGCAGTACTTC
TRBJ1-2 | TRBV11-1 | TRBD1 | once | CASRLENWNRGQIVNYGYTF | TGTGCCAGCAGACTTGAAAACTGGAACAGGGGGCAGATAGTTAACTATGGCTACACCTTC
TRBJ2-3 | TRBV11-2 | NA | few | CASSTGTSTDTQYF | TGTGCCAGCAGCACCGGGACTAGCACAGATACGCAGTATTTT
TRBJ2-1 | TRBV5-8 | TRBD1 | few | CASSLVPDRGNEQFF | TGTGCCAGCAGCTTGGTCCCCGACAGGGGCAATGAGCAGTTCTTC
TRBJ1-2 | TRBV6-5 | NA | many | CASSYAANYGYTF | TGTGCCAGCAGTTACGCCGCTAACTATGGCTACACCTTC
TRBJ1-1 | TRBV6-5 | NA | many | CASSYSGGNTEAFF | TGTGCCAGCAGTTACTCGGGTGGAAACACTGAAGCTTTCTTT
TRBJ2-5 | TRBV28 | NA | NA | CASRVPGREETQYF | TGTGCCAGCAGAGTTCCGGGCAGGGAAGAGACCCAGTACTTC
TRBJ2-2 | TRBV5-4 | NA | once | CASQLGAGNTGELFF | TGTGCTAGCCAACTAGGGGCGGGGAACACCGGGGAGCTGTTTTTT
TRBJ2-3 | TRBV20-1 | NA | few | CSARDLTDTQYF | TGCAGTGCTAGAGATCTTACAGATACGCAGTATTTT
TRBJ2-6 | TRBV4-3 | NA | NA | CASSRLGSGANVLTF | TGCGCCAGCAGCCGCTTAGGCTCTGGGGCCAACGTCCTGACTTTC
TRBJ2-3 | TRBV11-2 | TRBD2 | NA | CASSARTSGRFRTDTQYF | TGTGCCAGCAGCGCCCGGACTAGCGGGAGGTTTAGAACAGATACGCAGTATTTT
TRBJ2-7 | TRBV5-5 | NA | many | CASSPRSGGNGEQYF | TGTGCCAGCAGCCCCCGGTCGGGCGGGAATGGTGAGCAGTACTTC
TRBJ2-1 | TRBV7-9 | NA | few | CASSLGQSARVDEQFF | TGTGCCAGCAGCTTAGGGCAGTCTGCGAGAGTGGATGAGCAGTTCTTC
TRBJ2-6 | TRBV7-8 | NA | few | CASSLEYPSGANVLTF | TGTGCCAGCAGCTTAGAGTACCCCTCTGGGGCCAACGTCCTGACTTTC
TRBJ2-5 | TRBV6-1 | NA | NA | CASSGLAQYF | TGTGCCAGCAGTGGGCTGGCCCAGTACTTC
TRBJ1-5 | TRBV2 | TRBD1 | NA | CASSEEGASNQPQHF | TGTGCCAGCAGTGAGGAGGGGGCGAGCAATCAGCCCCAGCATTTT
TRBJ1-3 | TRBV11-2 | NA | few | CASSLRASSGNTIYF | TGTGCCAGCAGCTTAAGAGCCTCCTCTGGAAACACCATATATTTT